This TCR beta chain comes out of a study of T cells in Graves' hyperthyroidism and ophthalmopathy. Study-level findings and limits: Blood also carried most thyroid clonotypes expanded above 0.001.

This clonotype appeared many times. The antigen remains undetermined. The CDR3 covers 14 residues. V lost 4 bases to trimming and J lost 7 bases; unmatched junction nucleotides: 7. RNA transcripts provided the source from which TCR beta CDR3 regions were amplified. Using the HTBI primer set, a first-round RT-PCR was run on the TCR CDR3. TCRdb analysed the multiplex PCR reads with MiXCR anew, one entry per CDR3 protein. The repertoire consists of about 480,000 distinct CDR3 sequences, with 13% to 15% occurring once and the leading ten covering 17%. This clonotype was sampled from a woman between 18 and 29 years old with Graves' hyperthyroidism. This chain uses TRBV12-3 or TRBV12-4 with TRBJ2-7; 10 bases align to TRBD2. The sequencing input was blood. This CDR3 is CASSYLAGAGEQYF. The CDR3 nucleotides read TGTGCCAGCAGTTATCTAGCGGGAGCGGGAGAGCAGTACTTC.